This is a list of T cell receptor beta chains from one sample in a study of OX40 agonist ivuxolimab in advanced cancers. TCRdb's table, derived via immunoSEQ multiplex PCR, lists solely in-frame clones and lacks some. The sample records 55,000 to 75,000 clones, around 83% being singletons. The sample in question was CD4+ or CD8+ T cells sorted from blood, obtained in a trial of the OX40 agonist ivuxolimab. The receptors here all came from an adult with an advanced solid tumor such as melanoma, head and neck, liver or kidney cancer. CDR3s include the opening cysteine and the closing phenylalanine or tryptophan. D genes are given only for firm matches. The listing skips clone size in some rows; elsewhere it reads once, few, many or a size class.

size | J | length | V | D | CDR3 | DNA
NA | TRBJ2-7 | 15 | TRBV11-2 | NA | CASSRGTATYYEQYF | TGTGCCAGCAGCCGTGGGACGGCAACCTACTACGAGCAGTACTTC
NA | TRBJ2-5 | 13 | TRBV6-5 | NA | CASTSPGGETQYF | TGTGCCAGCACTAGCCCAGGCGGAGAGACCCAGTACTTC
NA | TRBJ2-7 | 12 | TRBV7-6 | NA | CASSRGSNEQYF | TGTGCCAGCAGCCGAGGTTCCAACGAGCAGTACTTC
NA | TRBJ1-2 | 11 | TRBV30 | TRBD1 | CAWGQVYGYTF | TGTGCCTGGGGACAGGTATATGGCTACACCTTC
NA | TRBJ2-7 | 14 | TRBV10-2 | TRBD2 | CASSHSSGAYEQYF | TGCGCCAGCAGTCACTCTAGCGGGGCCTACGAGCAGTACTTC
few | TRBJ1-1 | 12 | TRBV5-8 | TRBD1 | CASSFTRGEAFF | TGTGCCAGCAGCTTTACCAGGGGGGAAGCTTTCTTT
NA | TRBJ2-7 | 14 | TRBV7-9 | TRBD1 | CASSLTGVTYEQYF | TGTGCCAGCAGCTTAACAGGGGTGACCTACGAGCAGTACTTC
NA | TRBJ2-7 | 12 | TRBV5-1 | NA | CASSLDRIEQYF | TGCGCCAGCAGCCTGGACAGAATCGAGCAGTACTTC
NA | TRBJ2-1 | 15 | TRBV27 | NA | CASSPRDGTYNEQFF | TGTGCCAGCAGTCCCCGGGACGGGACGTACAATGAGCAGTTCTTC
NA | TRBJ2-1 | 15 | TRBV25-1 | TRBD2 | CASSDGDYSYNEQFF | TGTGCCAGCAGTGATGGGGACTACTCCTACAATGAGCAGTTCTTC
once | TRBJ2-1 | 12 | TRBV6-4 | NA | CASSELDGEQFF | TGTGCCAGCAGTGAGTTGGACGGTGAGCAGTTCTTC
NA | TRBJ2-7 | 16 | TRBV7-2 | NA | CASSLRGAPSSYEQYF | TGTGCCAGCAGCTTGAGAGGGGCACCGAGCTCCTACGAGCAGTACTTC
NA | TRBJ2-3 | 12 | TRBV2 | NA | CASSSSTDTQYF | TGTGCCAGCAGTTCGAGCACAGATACGCAGTATTTT